Described below is a single T cell receptor beta chain sequence and its context. Its target is unknown. This sample is drawn from a study of cytomegalovirus exposure and HLA in healthy donors. Healthy bone marrow donors formed the donor group. Study results and limitations: Rare TCR sequences predominated, though certain public TCRs were found in many donors.

Both 60 Vbeta primers and 13 Jbeta primers went into the PCR. TCRdb keeps only in-frame clones here, not all; method: immunoSEQ multiplex PCR. The sample consists of 200,000 to 250,000 clones, roughly four fifths of them appearing once. Germline-derived CDR1 and CDR2 are LGHNA and YNFKEQ. Trimming left V 0 bases short and J 0 bases short, with 3 bases between. This CDR3 region has 13 residues. The chain couples TRBV4-2 to TRBJ2-7; no clear D gene. Source material: PBMCs. This clonotype was sampled from a girl under 10 years old in good health and CMV-seronegative. This CDR3 reads CASSQDRSYEQYF. The CDR3 nucleotides are TGTGCCAGCAGCCAAGATCGCTCCTACGAGCAGTACTTC.